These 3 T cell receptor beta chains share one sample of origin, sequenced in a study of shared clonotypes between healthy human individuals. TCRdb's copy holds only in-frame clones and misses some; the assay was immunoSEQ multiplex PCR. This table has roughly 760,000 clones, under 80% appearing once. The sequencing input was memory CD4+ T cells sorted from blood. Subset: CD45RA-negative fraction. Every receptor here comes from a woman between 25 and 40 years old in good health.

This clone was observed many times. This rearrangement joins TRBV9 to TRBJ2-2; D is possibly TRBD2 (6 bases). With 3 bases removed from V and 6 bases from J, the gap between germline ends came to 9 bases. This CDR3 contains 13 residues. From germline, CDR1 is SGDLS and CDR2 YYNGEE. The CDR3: CASSASVPGELFF. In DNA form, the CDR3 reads TGTGCCAGCAGCGCTAGCGTCCCCGGGGAGCTGTTTTTT.

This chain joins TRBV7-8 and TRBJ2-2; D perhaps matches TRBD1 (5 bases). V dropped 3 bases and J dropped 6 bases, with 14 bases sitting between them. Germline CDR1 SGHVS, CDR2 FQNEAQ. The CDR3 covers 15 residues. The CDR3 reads CASSFKPGLAGELFF. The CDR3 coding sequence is TGTGCCAGCAGCTTTAAACCAGGGTTAGCCGGGGAGCTGTTTTTT.

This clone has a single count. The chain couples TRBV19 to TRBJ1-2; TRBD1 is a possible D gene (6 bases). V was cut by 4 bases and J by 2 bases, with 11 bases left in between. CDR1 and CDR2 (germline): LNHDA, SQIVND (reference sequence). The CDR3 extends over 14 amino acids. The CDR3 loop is CASSTPTGNYGYTF. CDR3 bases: TGTGCCAGTAGTACCCCGACAGGCAACTATGGCTACACCTTC.